Below, one TCR beta chain is given with its context. Its specificity is not known. PCR involved 60 Vbeta and 13 Jbeta primers. The protocol was immunoSEQ multiplex PCR, while the TCRdb copy is restricted to in-frame clones and leaves out a portion. The sample lists approximately 180,000 clones, 84% seen once, with around 4.9% in the top ten. The data were taken from a study of cytomegalovirus exposure and HLA in healthy donors. Study findings and constraints: For TCR beta chains, V- and J-gene trimming was later linked to a missense DCLRE1C variant. Several of the most significant clusters appeared, in a later analysis, to be linked to common viral pathogens.

V was pared by 3 bases and J by 4 bases, with 7 bases of the junction left unmatched. This CDR3 has 17 residues. The germline V gene encodes CDR1 MNHEY and CDR2 SMNVEV (reference sequence). The clonotype originates from a girl aged 10-17 years in good health and CMV-seropositive. The genes are TRBV27 and TRBJ2-2, with 11 bases fitting TRBD2. Specimen: PBMCs. This chain's CDR3 is CASSFYSGGAGTGELFF. CDR3 bases: TGTGCCAGCAGTTTTTATAGCGGGGGGGCCGGCACCGGGGAGCTGTTTTTT.